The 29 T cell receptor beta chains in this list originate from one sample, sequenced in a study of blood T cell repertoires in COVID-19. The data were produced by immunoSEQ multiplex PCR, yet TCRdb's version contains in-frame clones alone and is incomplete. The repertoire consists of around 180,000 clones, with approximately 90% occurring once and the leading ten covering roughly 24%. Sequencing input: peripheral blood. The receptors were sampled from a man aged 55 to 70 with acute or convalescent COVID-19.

The CDR3 coding sequence is TGTGCCAGCTCACCCCCAGGATCCACCGGGGAGCTGTTTTTT. It codes for CASSPPGSTGELFF. The chain recombines TRBV18 with TRBJ2-2; D is unclear. The CDR3 contains 14 residues. Germline V CDR1 and CDR2: KGHSH, LQKENI. V gave up 3 bases and J gave up 4 bases, with 9 bases separating them.

CDR3 nucleotides: TGTGCCAGCAGCTTAGCCGGGACAGGGGGCCACTATGGCTACACCTTC. Translated: CASSLAGTGGHYGYTF. The chain joins TRBV7-8 to TRBJ1-2; 12 nucleotides align to TRBD1. The ends lost 0 bases at V and 3 bases at J; junction bases unmatched: 2. The germline gives CDR1 SGHVS, CDR2 FQNEAQ. This CDR3 has 16 amino acids.

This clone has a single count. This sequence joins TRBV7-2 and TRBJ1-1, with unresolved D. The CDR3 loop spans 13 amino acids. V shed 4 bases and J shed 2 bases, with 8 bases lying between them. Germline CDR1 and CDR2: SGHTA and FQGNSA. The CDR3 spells CASSSSTNTEAFF. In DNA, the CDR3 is TGTGCCAGCAGCTCCTCTACTAACACTGAAGCTTTCTTT.

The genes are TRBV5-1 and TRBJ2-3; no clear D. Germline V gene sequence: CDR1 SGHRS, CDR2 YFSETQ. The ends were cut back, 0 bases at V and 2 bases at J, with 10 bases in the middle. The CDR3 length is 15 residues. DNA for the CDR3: TGCGCCAGCAGCTTGGAGGCCAGGCCCACAGATACGCAGTATTTT. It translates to CASSLEARPTDTQYF. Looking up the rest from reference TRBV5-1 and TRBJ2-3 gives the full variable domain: KAGVTQTPRYLIKTRGQQVTLSCSPISGHRSVSWYQQTPGQGLQFLFEYFSETQRNKGNFPGRFSGRQFSNSRSEMNVSTLELGDSALYLCASSLEARPTDTQYFGPGTRLTVL.

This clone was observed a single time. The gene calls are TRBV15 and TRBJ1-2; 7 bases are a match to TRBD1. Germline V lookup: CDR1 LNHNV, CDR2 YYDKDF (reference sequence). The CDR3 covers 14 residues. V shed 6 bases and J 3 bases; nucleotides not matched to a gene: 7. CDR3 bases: TGTGCCACCAGTGACAGGGTGAGGGACTATGGCTACACCTTC. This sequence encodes CATSDRVRDYGYTF.

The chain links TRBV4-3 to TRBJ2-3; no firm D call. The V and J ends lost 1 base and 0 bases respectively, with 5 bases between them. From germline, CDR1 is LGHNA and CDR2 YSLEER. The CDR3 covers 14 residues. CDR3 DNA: TGCGCCAGCAGCCAAGCGTCGAGCACAGATACGCAGTATTTT. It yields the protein CASSQASSTDTQYF.

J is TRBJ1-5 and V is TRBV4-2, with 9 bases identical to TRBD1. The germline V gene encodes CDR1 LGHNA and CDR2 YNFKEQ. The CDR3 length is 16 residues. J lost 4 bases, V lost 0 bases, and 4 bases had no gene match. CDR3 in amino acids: CASSQDSGTGNQPQHF. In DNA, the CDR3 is TGTGCCAGCAGCCAAGATAGTGGGACAGGGAATCAGCCCCAGCATTTT.

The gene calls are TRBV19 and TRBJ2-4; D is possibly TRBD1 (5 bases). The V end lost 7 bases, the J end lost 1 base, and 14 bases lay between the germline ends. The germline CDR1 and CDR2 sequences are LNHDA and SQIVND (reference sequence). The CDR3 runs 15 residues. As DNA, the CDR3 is TGTGCCAGTAAAGGGGTAGGAATCGCCAAAAACATTCAGTACTTC. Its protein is CASKGVGIAKNIQYF.

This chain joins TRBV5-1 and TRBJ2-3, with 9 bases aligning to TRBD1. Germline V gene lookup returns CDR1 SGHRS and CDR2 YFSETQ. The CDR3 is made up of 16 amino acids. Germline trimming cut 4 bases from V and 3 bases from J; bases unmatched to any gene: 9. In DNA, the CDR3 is TGCGCCAGCAGCAATTTCCGGGACAGGGTAACAGATACGCAGTATTTT. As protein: CASSNFRDRVTDTQYF. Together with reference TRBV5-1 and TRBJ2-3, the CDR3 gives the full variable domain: KAGVTQTPRYLIKTRGQQVTLSCSPISGHRSVSWYQQTPGQGLQFLFEYFSETQRNKGNFPGRFSGRQFSNSRSEMNVSTLELGDSALYLCASSNFRDRVTDTQYFGPGTRLTVL.

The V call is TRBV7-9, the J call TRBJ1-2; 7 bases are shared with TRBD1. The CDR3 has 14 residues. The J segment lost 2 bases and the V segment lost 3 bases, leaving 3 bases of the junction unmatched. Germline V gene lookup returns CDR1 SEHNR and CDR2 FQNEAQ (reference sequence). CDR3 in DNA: TGTGCCAGCAGCTTCTCGACAGGGAACTATGGCTACACCTTC. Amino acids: CASSFSTGNYGYTF.

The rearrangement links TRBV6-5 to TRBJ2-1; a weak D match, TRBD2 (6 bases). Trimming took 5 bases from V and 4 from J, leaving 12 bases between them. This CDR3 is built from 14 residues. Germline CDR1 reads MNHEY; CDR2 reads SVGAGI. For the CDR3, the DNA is TGTGCCAGCAGTCGGGCGGGACCTTACAATGAGCAGTTCTTC. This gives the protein CASSRAGPYNEQFF.

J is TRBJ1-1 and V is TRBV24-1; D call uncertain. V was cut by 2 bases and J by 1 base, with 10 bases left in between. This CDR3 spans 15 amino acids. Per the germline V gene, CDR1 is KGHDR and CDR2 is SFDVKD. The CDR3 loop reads CATSDSVPGNTEAFF. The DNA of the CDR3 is TGTGCCACCAGTGATTCGGTCCCCGGGAACACTGAAGCTTTCTTT.

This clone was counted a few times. The CDR3 loop reads CATSAQANTGELFF. The CDR3 DNA is TGTGCCACCAGTGCGCAGGCAAACACCGGGGAGCTGTTTTTT. V gene TRBV24-1 combines with J gene TRBJ2-2; D is undetermined. V was cut by 5 bases and J by 2 bases, with 8 bases left in between. Germline CDR1 reads KGHDR; CDR2 reads SFDVKD. The CDR3 runs to 14 residues.

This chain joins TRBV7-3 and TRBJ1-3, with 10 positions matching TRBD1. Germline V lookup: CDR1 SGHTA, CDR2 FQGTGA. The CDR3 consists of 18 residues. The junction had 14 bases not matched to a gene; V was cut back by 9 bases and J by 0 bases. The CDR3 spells CARGENGDRGLSGNTIYF. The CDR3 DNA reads TGTGCCAGGGGGGAAAATGGGGACAGGGGCCTCTCTGGAAACACCATATATTTT. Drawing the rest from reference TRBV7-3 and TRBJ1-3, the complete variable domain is GAGVSQTPSNKVTEKGKYVELRCDPISGHTALYWYRQSLGQGPEFLIYFQGTGAADDSGLPNDRFFAVRPEGSVSTLKIQRTERGDSAVYLCARGENGDRGLSGNTIYFGEGSWLTVV.

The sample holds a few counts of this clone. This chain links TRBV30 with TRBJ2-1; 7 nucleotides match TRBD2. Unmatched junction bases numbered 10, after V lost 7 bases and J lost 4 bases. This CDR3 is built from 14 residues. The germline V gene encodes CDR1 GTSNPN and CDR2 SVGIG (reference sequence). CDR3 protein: CASESSGIYNEQFF. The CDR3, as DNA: TGTGCCTCGGAGTCTAGCGGCATTTACAATGAGCAGTTCTTC.

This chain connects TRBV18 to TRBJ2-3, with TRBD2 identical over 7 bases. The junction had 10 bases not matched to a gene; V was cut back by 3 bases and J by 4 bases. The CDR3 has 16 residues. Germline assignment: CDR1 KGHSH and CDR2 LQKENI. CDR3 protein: CASSPKPGLSADTQYF. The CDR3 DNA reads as TGTGCCAGCTCACCGAAACCGGGACTATCTGCAGATACGCAGTATTTT.

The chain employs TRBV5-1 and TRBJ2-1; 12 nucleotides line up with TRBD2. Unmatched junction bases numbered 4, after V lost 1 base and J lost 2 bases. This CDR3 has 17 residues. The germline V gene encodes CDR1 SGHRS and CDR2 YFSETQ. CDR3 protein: CASSLQASGGAYNEQFF. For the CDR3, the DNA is TGCGCCAGCAGCTTGCAAGCTAGCGGGGGGGCCTACAATGAGCAGTTCTTC.

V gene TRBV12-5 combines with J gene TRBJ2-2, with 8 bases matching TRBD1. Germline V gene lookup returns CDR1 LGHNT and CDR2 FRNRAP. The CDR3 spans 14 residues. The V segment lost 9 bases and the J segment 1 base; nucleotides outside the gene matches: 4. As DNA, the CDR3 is TGTGCTAGCACCGGGACAGGGAACACCGGGGAGCTGTTTTTT. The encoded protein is CASTGTGNTGELFF.

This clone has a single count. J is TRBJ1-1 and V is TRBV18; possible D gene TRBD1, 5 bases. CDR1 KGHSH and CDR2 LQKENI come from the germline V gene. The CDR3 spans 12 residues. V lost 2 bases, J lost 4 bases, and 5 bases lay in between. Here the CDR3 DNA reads TGTGCCAGCTCACCAGGGGCCACTGAAGCTTTCTTT. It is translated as CASSPGATEAFF.

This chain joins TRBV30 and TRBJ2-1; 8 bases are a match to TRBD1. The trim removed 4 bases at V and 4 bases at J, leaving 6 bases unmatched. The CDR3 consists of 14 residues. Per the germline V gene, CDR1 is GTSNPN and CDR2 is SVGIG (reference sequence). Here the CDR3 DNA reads TGTGCCTGGAACCGGGACAGGAGGTACAATGAGCAGTTCTTC. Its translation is CAWNRDRRYNEQFF.

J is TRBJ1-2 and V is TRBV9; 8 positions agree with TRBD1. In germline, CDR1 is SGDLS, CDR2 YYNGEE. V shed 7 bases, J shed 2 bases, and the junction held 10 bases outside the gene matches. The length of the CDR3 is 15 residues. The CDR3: CASGDARGRNYGYTF. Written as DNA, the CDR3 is TGTGCCAGCGGGGATGCCAGGGGGCGAAACTATGGCTACACCTTC.

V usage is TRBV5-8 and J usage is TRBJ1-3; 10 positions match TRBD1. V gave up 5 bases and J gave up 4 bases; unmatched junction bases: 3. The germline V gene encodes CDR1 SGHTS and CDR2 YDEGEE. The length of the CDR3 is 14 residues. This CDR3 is CASSWTGGGNTIYF. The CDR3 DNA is TGTGCCAGCAGTTGGACAGGGGGAGGAAACACCATATATTTT.

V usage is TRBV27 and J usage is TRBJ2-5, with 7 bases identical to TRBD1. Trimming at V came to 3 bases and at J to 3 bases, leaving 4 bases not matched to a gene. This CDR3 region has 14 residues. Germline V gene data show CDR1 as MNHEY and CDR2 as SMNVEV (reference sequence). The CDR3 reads CASSFMTGKETQYF. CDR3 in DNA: TGTGCCAGCAGTTTTATGACAGGGAAAGAGACCCAGTACTTC.

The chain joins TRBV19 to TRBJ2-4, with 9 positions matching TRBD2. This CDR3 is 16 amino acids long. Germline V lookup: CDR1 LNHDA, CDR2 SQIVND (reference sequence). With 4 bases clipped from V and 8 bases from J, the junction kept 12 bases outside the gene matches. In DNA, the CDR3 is TGTGCCAGTAGTAACCCTTTTAGCGGGGGCGGAGACATTCAGTACTTC. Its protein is CASSNPFSGGGDIQYF.

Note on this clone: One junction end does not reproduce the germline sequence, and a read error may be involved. The CDR3 DNA follows: TGTGCCAGCAGCCCGGGACTCCCAGAGGCCCAGTACTTC. Its translation: CASSPGLPEAQYF. This chain links TRBV6-5 with TRBJ2-5, with a weak D call TRBD2 (6 bases). Germline V gene sequence: CDR1 MNHEY, CDR2 SVGAGI. This CDR3 region has 13 residues.

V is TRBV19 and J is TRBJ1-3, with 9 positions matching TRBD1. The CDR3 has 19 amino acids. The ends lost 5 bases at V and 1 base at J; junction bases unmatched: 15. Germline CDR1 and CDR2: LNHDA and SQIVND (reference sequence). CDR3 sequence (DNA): TGTGCCAGTAGTCCTTCCGGGACAGGGTATTTCCATTCTGGAAACACCATATATTTT. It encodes CASSPSGTGYFHSGNTIYF.

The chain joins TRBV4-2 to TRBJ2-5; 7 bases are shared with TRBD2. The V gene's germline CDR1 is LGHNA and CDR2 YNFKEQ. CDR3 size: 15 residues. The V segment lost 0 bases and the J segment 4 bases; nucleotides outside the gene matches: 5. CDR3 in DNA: TGTGCCAGCAGCCAAGAAGGGAGGGAAGGAGAGACCCAGTACTTC. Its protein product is CASSQEGREGETQYF.

CDR3 protein: CASSSPGSEKLFF. CDR3 sequence (DNA): TGTGCCAGCAGCTCCCCGGGGTCGGAAAAACTGTTTTTT. V usage is TRBV7-9 and J usage is TRBJ1-4, with D unresolved. The CDR3 consists of 13 residues. The V end lost 4 bases, the J end lost 8 bases, and 11 bases lay between the germline ends. Germline CDR1 and CDR2: SEHNR and FQNEAQ (reference sequence). Looking up the rest from reference TRBV7-9 and TRBJ1-4 gives the full variable domain: DTGVSQNPRHKITKRGQNVTFRCDPISEHNRLYWYRQTLGQGPEFLTYFQNEAQLEKSRLLSDRFSAERPKGSFSTLEIQRTEQGDSAMYLCASSSPGSEKLFFGSGTQLSVL.

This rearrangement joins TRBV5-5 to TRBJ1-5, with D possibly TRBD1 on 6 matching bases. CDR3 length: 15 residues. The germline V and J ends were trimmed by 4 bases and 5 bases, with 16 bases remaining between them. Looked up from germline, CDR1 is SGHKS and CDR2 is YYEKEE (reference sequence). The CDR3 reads CASSPVGGAYQPQHF. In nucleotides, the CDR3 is TGTGCCAGCAGCCCCGTCGGGGGGGCCTATCAGCCCCAGCATTTT.